These 18 T cell receptor beta chains were sequenced from one sample in a study of identical twins. TCRdb ran MiXCR on the 5' RACE reads and lists one entry per CDR3 protein. The sample consists of fewer than 500,000 distinct CDR3 sequences, 24% of them appearing once. These data were also reused for a study on T cells expressing NK-cell markers.

Input material: CD4+ T cells sorted from blood. These receptors originate from a woman aged 18-29 years in good health.

This clonotype was observed at least ten times. CDR3 amino acids: CSAPPGGVGSPLHF. The CDR3 region has the DNA TGCAGTGCTCCTCCAGGGGGCGTCGGTTCACCCCTCCACTTT. This sequence joins TRBV20-1 and TRBJ1-6; 8 bases are shared with TRBD1. Germline lookup yields CDR1 DFQATT and CDR2 SNEGSKA (reference sequence). The CDR3 spans 14 residues. V lost 5 bases and J lost 9; bases outside the gene matches: 9.

This clonotype was picked up a small number of times. The CDR3 spells CSARKGAVYGYTF. In DNA form, the CDR3 reads TGCAGTGCTAGAAAAGGGGCAGTCTATGGCTACACCTTC. The chain links TRBV20-1 to TRBJ1-2, with a weak D call TRBD1 (5 bases). The CDR3 is 13 amino acids. Germline CDR1 is DFQATT and CDR2 is SNEGSKA (reference sequence). Deletions cut 2 bases from V and 4 bases from J, with 11 bases between.

The CDR3 DNA reads TGTGCTAGTGGTCCCTCCGTAGGGAACACCGGGGAGCTGTTTTTT. Translation: CASGPSVGNTGELFF. V is TRBV12-5 and J is TRBJ2-2; D is unclear. The CDR3 has 15 amino acids. Germline V gene sequence: CDR1 LGHNT, CDR2 FRNRAP. With 5 bases removed from V and 1 base from J, the gap between germline ends came to 11 bases. Based on the CDR3 plus reference TRBV12-5 and TRBJ2-2, the full variable domain is DARVTQTPRHKVTEMGQEVTMRCQPILGHNTVFWYRQTMMQGLELLAYFRNRAPLDDSGMPKDRFSAEMPDATLATLKIQPSEPRDSAVYFCASGPSVGNTGELFFGEGSRLTVL.

This clonotype was observed a few times. The chain has TRBV20-1 and TRBJ2-5; D assignment may be TRBD1 or TRBD2 (5 bases each). CDR3 length: 15 residues. Germline CDR1 reads DFQATT; CDR2 reads SNEGSKA (reference sequence). The ends were cut back, 6 bases at V and 4 bases at J, with 21 bases in the middle. This chain's CDR3 is CSAEVRDGPGETQYF. The CDR3 DNA reads TGCAGTGCAGAGGTCCGGGACGGGCCAGGAGAGACCCAGTACTTC.

The J gene is TRBJ2-3, the V gene TRBV28; D is perhaps TRBD2 (6 bases). The CDR3 consists of 18 residues. Germline V gene lookup returns CDR1 MDHEN and CDR2 SYDVKM. The V gene lost 3 bases and the J gene lost 6 bases, with 25 bases spanning the gap. The CDR3 sequence: CASSLGNPGTGGADTQYF. The CDR3 DNA is TGTGCCAGCAGTTTGGGTAACCCAGGGACTGGTGGGGCTGATACGCAGTATTTT. The full variable domain, its missing parts supplied by reference TRBV28 and TRBJ2-3, is DVKVTQSSRYLVKRTGEKVFLECVQDMDHENMFWYRQDPGLGLRLIYFSYDVKMKEKGDIPEGYSVSREKKERFSLILESASTNQTSMYLCASSLGNPGTGGADTQYFGPGTRLTVL.

V is TRBV5-4 and J is TRBJ2-4, with D unresolved. The V gene lost 2 bases and the J gene lost 11 bases, with 8 bases spanning the gap. The CDR3 consists of 11 residues. Germline CDR1 and CDR2: SGHNT and YYREEE (reference sequence). Written as DNA, the CDR3 is TGTGCCAGCAGCTTATCGGGTGTTCAGTACTTC. As protein: CASSLSGVQYF.

The J gene is TRBJ2-3, the V gene TRBV5-1; TRBD2 matches 10 bases. Germline values: CDR1 SGHRS, CDR2 YFSETQ. This CDR3 has 16 amino acids. V dropped 4 bases and J dropped 4; count of bases not matched to a gene: 9. The CDR3 sequence: CASSPLAGVGSDTQYF. In DNA form, the CDR3 reads TGCGCCAGCAGCCCGCTAGCGGGAGTTGGTTCAGATACGCAGTATTTT.

The CDR3 DNA is TGTGCCGTAAGCCGGGGCAATCAGCCCCAGCATTTT. Its translation: CAVSRGNQPQHF. This chain connects TRBV15 to TRBJ1-5; no firm D call. This CDR3 is built from 12 residues. The V end lost 11 bases, the J end lost 2 bases, and 10 bases lay between the germline ends. The germline gives CDR1 LNHNV, CDR2 YYDKDF (reference sequence).

A note on this clonotype: The junction departs from the called germline gene at one end, perhaps through a read error. V gene TRBV6-1 combines with J gene TRBJ1-6, with TRBD1 identical over 9 bases. Germline V CDR1 and CDR2: MNHNS, SASEGT. The CDR3 covers 15 residues. The CDR3: CASSEGTGNFSPLHF. CDR3 DNA: TGTGCCAGCAGCGAAGGGACAGGGAATTTTTCACCCCTCCACTTT.

This clonotype was counted between two and nine times. This sequence joins TRBV3-1 and TRBJ1-1; no clear D gene. The CDR3 spans 13 residues. Germline-derived CDR1 and CDR2 are LGHDT and YNNKEL (reference sequence). The ends were cut back, 2 bases at V and 1 base at J, with 5 bases in the middle. The CDR3: CASSQNRNTEAFF. The CDR3 DNA reads TGTGCCAGCAGCCAAAACAGGAACACTGAAGCTTTCTTT.

This clonotype was observed once. The J gene is TRBJ2-7, the V gene TRBV20-1, with TRBD1 matching 7 bases. The germline V gene encodes CDR1 DFQATT and CDR2 SNEGSKA (reference sequence). J gave up 3 bases and V 2 bases, and 7 bases lay outside the gene matches. The CDR3 length is 14 residues. CDR3 in DNA: TGCAGTGCTAGAACCGGGACAGCAATCTACGAGCAGTACTTC. Its translation: CSARTGTAIYEQYF.

The chain joins TRBV20-1 to TRBJ1-1; D possibly corresponds to TRBD1 (6 bases). Germline CDR1 reads DFQATT; CDR2 reads SNEGSKA (reference sequence). V was cut by 1 base and J by 11 bases, with 11 bases left in between. This CDR3 has 11 residues. The CDR3 here is CSARGQVRAFF. The CDR3 DNA follows: TGCAGTGCTAGAGGACAGGTCCGTGCTTTCTTT.

This clonotype has more than one count but fewer than ten. This rearrangement joins TRBV10-1 to TRBJ2-3, with TRBD2 identical over 8 bases. The CDR3 consists of 18 residues. Germline trimming cut 5 bases from V and 2 bases from J; bases unmatched to any gene: 15. Germline values: CDR1 WNHNN, CDR2 SYGVQD (reference sequence). CDR3 DNA: TGCGCCAGCAGTCAGGCCACGCCGGGACTAGGATACACAGATACGCAGTATTTT. The encoded protein is CASSQATPGLGYTDTQYF.

The rearrangement joins TRBV5-1 to TRBJ2-1; D gene unclear. Germline V CDR1 and CDR2: SGHRS, YFSETQ. This CDR3 has 14 residues. The V end lost 5 bases, the J end lost 2 bases, and 11 bases lay between the germline ends. Written as DNA, the CDR3 is TGCGCCAGCAGTGGTGCCTCAACCTACAATGAGCAGTTCTTC. It translates to CASSGASTYNEQFF. The full variable domain, completed using reference TRBV5-1 and TRBJ2-1, is KAGVTQTPRYLIKTRGQQVTLSCSPISGHRSVSWYQQTPGQGLQFLFEYFSETQRNKGNFPGRFSGRQFSNSRSEMNVSTLELGDSALYLCASSGASTYNEQFFGPGTRLTVL.

The chain joins TRBV12-3 or TRBV12-4 to TRBJ2-1, with 7 bases that match TRBD2. V lost 4 bases, J lost 6 bases, and 6 bases stayed unmatched. This CDR3 is built from 14 residues. The CDR3 loop reads CASSSLLAANEQFF. The CDR3 DNA follows: TGTGCCAGCAGTTCCCTTCTAGCGGCCAATGAGCAGTTCTTC.

The V and J genes are TRBV5-4 and TRBJ2-7, with TRBD2 matching over 9 bases. After removal of 1 base from V and 2 bases from J, the junction contained 7 bases not matched to a gene. The CDR3 is 16 residues long. The V gene's germline CDR1 is SGHNT and CDR2 YYREEE (reference sequence). The CDR3 reads CASSLSSGLATYEQYF. The CDR3 region has the DNA TGTGCCAGCAGCTTGTCATCGGGACTAGCCACCTACGAGCAGTACTTC. The variable domain in full, completed from reference TRBV5-4 and TRBJ2-7, reads ETGVTQSPTHLIKTRGQQVTLRCSSQSGHNTVSWYQQALGQGPQFIFQYYREEENGRGNFPPRFSGLQFPNYSSELNVNALELDDSALYLCASSLSSGLATYEQYFGPGTRLTVT.

This clonotype was seen a handful of times. The rearrangement joins TRBV20-1 to TRBJ2-1; 13 nucleotides align to TRBD2. V was clipped by 5 bases and J by 5 bases; unmatched bases: 6. The CDR3 extends over 15 amino acids. The germline CDR1 and CDR2 sequences are DFQATT and SNEGSKA (reference sequence). Here the CDR3 reads CSAPMGLAGNNEQFF. Written as DNA, the CDR3 is TGCAGTGCTCCAATGGGACTAGCGGGGAACAATGAGCAGTTCTTC.

This clonotype was counted only a few times. The genes are TRBV7-3 and TRBJ1-5, with 7 bases matching TRBD1. Trimming removed 8 bases from V and 5 bases from J; junction bases left unmatched: 6. Germline loops: CDR1 SGHTA, CDR2 FQGTGA. This CDR3 contains 13 residues. This chain's CDR3 is CASATGRDQPQHF. In DNA, the CDR3 is TGTGCCAGCGCGACAGGGAGGGATCAGCCCCAGCATTTT.